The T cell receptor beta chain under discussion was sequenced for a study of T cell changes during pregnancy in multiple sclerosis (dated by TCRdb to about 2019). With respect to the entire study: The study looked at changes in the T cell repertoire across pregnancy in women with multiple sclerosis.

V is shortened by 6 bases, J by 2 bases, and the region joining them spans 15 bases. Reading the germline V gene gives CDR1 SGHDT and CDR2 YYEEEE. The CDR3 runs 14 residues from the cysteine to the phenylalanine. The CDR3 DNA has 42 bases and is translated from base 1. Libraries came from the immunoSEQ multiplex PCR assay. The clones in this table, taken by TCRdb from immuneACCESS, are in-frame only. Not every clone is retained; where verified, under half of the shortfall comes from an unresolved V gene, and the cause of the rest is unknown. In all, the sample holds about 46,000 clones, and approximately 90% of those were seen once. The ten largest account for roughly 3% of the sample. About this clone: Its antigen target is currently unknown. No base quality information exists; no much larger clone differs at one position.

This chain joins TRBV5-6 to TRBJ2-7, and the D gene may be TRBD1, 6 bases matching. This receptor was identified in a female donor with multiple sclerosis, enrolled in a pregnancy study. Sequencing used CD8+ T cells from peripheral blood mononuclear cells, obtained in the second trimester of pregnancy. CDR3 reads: CASILGTLPYEQYF. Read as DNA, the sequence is TGTGCCAGCATCCTTGGGACATTACCCTACGAGCAGTACTTC.